These T cell receptor beta chains were read from a single sample in a study of cytomegalovirus exposure and HLA in healthy donors. The data were produced by immunoSEQ multiplex PCR, yet TCRdb's version contains in-frame clones alone and is incomplete. The table has about 38,000 clones, 86% seen once. The sample was PBMCs. These receptors were obtained from a woman between 40 and 50 years old in good health and CMV-seropositive. CDR3s include the opening cysteine and the closing phenylalanine or tryptophan. Each record gives: CDR3 protein, CDR3 DNA, clone size, J gene, V gene, D gene. D genes are given only for firm matches. A clone size is listed for some rows: how often the clone was seen (once, few, many), or a class if it is expanded.

CASREQGNTGELFF,TGTGCCAGCAGGGAACAGGGGAACACCGGGGAGCTGTTTTTT,.,TRBJ2-2,TRBV6-1,.
CASSYSARKNEQFF,TGTGCCAGCAGTTACTCGGCCAGAAAGAATGAGCAGTTCTTC,few,TRBJ2-1,TRBV6-6,.
CASSLTWTGGNYEQYF,TGCGCCAGCAGCCTTACTTGGACAGGGGGTAACTACGAGCAGTACTTC,.,TRBJ2-7,TRBV4-3,TRBD1
CSVRSGGANEQFF,TGCAGCGTTCGGAGCGGGGGGGCCAATGAGCAGTTCTTC,.,TRBJ2-1,TRBV29-1,TRBD2
CASSLRGRRYF,TGTGCCAGCAGCTTAAGGGGTCGGAGGTACTTC,.,TRBJ2-4,TRBV11-3,.
CASRRSGGPDTQYF,TGTGCCAGCAGACGCTCGGGGGGGCCAGATACGCAGTATTTT,.,TRBJ2-3,TRBV6-5,TRBD2
CSSSLEGQGNQPQHF,TGTTCCAGCAGCTTAGAAGGACAGGGTAATCAGCCCCAGCATTTT,.,TRBJ1-5,TRBV7-9,TRBD1
CASSPRDRGYGYTF,TGTGCCAGCAGCCCCCGGGACAGGGGCTATGGCTACACCTTC,.,TRBJ1-2,TRBV5-4,TRBD1
CASSRGGNEKLFF,TGTGCCAGTAGCCGGGGGGGTAATGAAAAACTGTTTTTT,few,TRBJ1-4,TRBV19,.
CGELAGTFGHEQYF,TGTGGGGAACTAGCGGGGACGTTTGGCCACGAGCAGTACTTC,.,TRBJ2-7,TRBV6-5,TRBD2
CASSPGQHNEQFF,TGTGCCAGCAGCCCTGGACAGCACAATGAGCAGTTCTTC,.,TRBJ2-1,TRBV7-2,.
CASSEPVSYNSPLHF,TGTGCCAGCAGTGAGCCAGTCTCCTATAATTCACCCCTCCACTTT,.,TRBJ1-6,TRBV2,.
CASSVAAGGPYEQYF,TGTGCCAGCAGCGTAGCTGCGGGGGGGCCCTACGAGCAGTACTTC,.,TRBJ2-7,TRBV9,TRBD2
CASSKGQGGADTQYF,TGTGCCAGCAGCAAAGGGCAGGGAGGAGCAGATACGCAGTATTTT,.,TRBJ2-3,TRBV7-2,.
CASSPQRLGEFYEQYF,TGTGCCAGCTCACCCCAGCGACTAGGGGAGTTTTACGAGCAGTACTTC,.,TRBJ2-7,TRBV18,.
CASGPVWAGTGGRNEQFF,TGTGCTAGTGGTCCGGTATGGGCCGGGACAGGGGGCCGGAATGAGCAGTTCTTC,.,TRBJ2-1,TRBV12-5,TRBD1
CASSDGRARNIQYF,TGTGCCAGCAGTGATGGCAGGGCGAGAAACATTCAGTACTTC,.,TRBJ2-4,TRBV2,.
CASRSTSGGFFF,TGTGCCAGCAGGTCGACTAGCGGGGGGTTCTTCTTC,few,TRBJ2-1,TRBV6-6,TRBD2
CASSPMIRELAKNIQYF,TGTGCCAGCAGCCCAATGATCCGGGAACTAGCCAAAAACATTCAGTACTTC,.,TRBJ2-4,TRBV4-2,.
CAITPDVRDTEAFF,TGTGCCATCACTCCGGATGTCCGGGACACTGAAGCTTTCTTT,few,TRBJ1-1,TRBV10-3,.
CASSLEEGGGYNEQFF,TGTGCCAGCAGCTTAGAAGAGGGCGGGGGGTACAATGAGCAGTTCTTC,.,TRBJ2-1,TRBV7-9,TRBD2
CAWSVGGGASHTQYF,TGTGCCTGGAGTGTGGGCGGGGGGGCAAGCCATACGCAGTATTTT,few,TRBJ2-3,TRBV30,TRBD2
CASSPDTGPGYGYTF,TGTGCCAGCTCACCCGACACAGGGCCCGGCTATGGCTACACCTTC,.,TRBJ1-2,TRBV18,.
CASSPGLAGGDEQFF,TGCGCCAGCAGCCCCGGACTAGCGGGGGGAGATGAGCAGTTCTTC,.,TRBJ2-1,TRBV5-1,TRBD2
CASKPGHFNEKLFF,TGTGCCAGTAAACCGGGACACTTTAATGAAAAACTGTTTTTT,.,TRBJ1-4,TRBV19,.
CAWRRVAGGITDTQYF,TGTGCCTGGAGGCGGGTAGCGGGGGGCATCACAGATACGCAGTATTTT,.,TRBJ2-3,TRBV30,TRBD2
CASSLDPGQNTEAFF,TGTGCCAGCAGCTTAGATCCTGGGCAGAACACTGAAGCTTTCTTT,few,TRBJ1-1,TRBV7-6,.
CASTQRGTNYGYTF,TGTGCCAGCACCCAAAGAGGGACAAACTATGGCTACACCTTC,.,TRBJ1-2,TRBV5-6,.
CAISRDSSYGYTF,TGTGCCATCAGTAGGGACAGCTCATATGGCTACACCTTC,.,TRBJ1-2,TRBV10-3,TRBD1
CASSETRDSLQYF,TGTGCCAGCAGCGAAACCAGGGACTCCCTCCAGTACTTC,.,TRBJ2-7,TRBV9,.
CASRWGGSSYGYTF,TGTGCCAGCAGGTGGGGAGGGTCTAGCTATGGCTACACCTTC,.,TRBJ1-2,TRBV5-6,.
CASSSRRESDTQYF,TGTGCCAGCAGCTCTCGGAGGGAATCAGATACGCAGTATTTT,few,TRBJ2-3,TRBV13,.
CASRELSGANVLTF,TGTGCCAGTAGGGAGCTCTCTGGGGCCAACGTCCTGACTTTC,.,TRBJ2-6,TRBV19,.
CATSRGDRGAFF,TGTGCCACCAGCAGAGGGGACAGGGGGGCTTTCTTT,.,TRBJ1-1,TRBV15,TRBD1
CASSVLAGKETQYF,TGTGCCAGCAGCGTACTAGCGGGCAAAGAGACCCAGTACTTC,few,TRBJ2-5,TRBV9,TRBD2
CASIRTGDEQYF,TGTGCCAGCATTCGCACAGGCGACGAGCAGTACTTC,.,TRBJ2-7,TRBV2,.
CASSFTVMDEAFF,TGCGCCAGCAGCTTTACAGTAATGGATGAAGCTTTCTTT,.,TRBJ1-1,TRBV4-3,.
CASSQFDEASYEQYF,TGTGCCAGCAGCCAGTTTGACGAGGCTTCCTACGAGCAGTACTTC,.,TRBJ2-7,TRBV4-2,.
CASSLGVAGRDYEQYF,TGTGCCAGCAGTTTAGGGGTAGCGGGGAGAGATTACGAGCAGTACTTC,.,TRBJ2-7,TRBV27,TRBD2
CASSLGAGSSTDTQYF,TGCGCCAGCAGCCTAGGGGCGGGAAGTAGCACAGATACGCAGTATTTT,.,TRBJ2-3,TRBV5-1,.
CASSLSPGDGYTF,TGTGCCAGCAGCTTATCTCCCGGGGATGGCTACACCTTC,.,TRBJ1-2,TRBV7-6,.
CASRAGGDEKLFF,TGTGCCAGCAGGGCGGGGGGGGATGAAAAACTGTTTTTT,.,TRBJ1-4,TRBV6-5,.
CASSEGQDSSGNTIYF,TGCGCCAGCAGTGAGGGCCAAGACAGCTCTGGAAACACCATATATTTT,.,TRBJ1-3,TRBV10-1,.
CASSSGTGSYEQFF,TGTGCCAGCAGCTCCGGGACAGGGTCTTATGAGCAGTTCTTC,.,TRBJ2-1,TRBV7-2,TRBD1
CASAGGNQETQYF,TGTGCCAGTGCAGGGGGCAACCAAGAGACCCAGTACTTC,.,TRBJ2-5,TRBV7-2,TRBD1
CASSVTGYNEQFF,TGCGCCAGCAGCGTGACAGGGTACAATGAGCAGTTCTTC,.,TRBJ2-1,TRBV5-1,TRBD1
CASSSGQGGQSYEQYF,TGTGCCAGCAGCTCGGGACAGGGGGGGCAATCCTACGAGCAGTACTTC,.,TRBJ2-7,TRBV7-9,TRBD1
CSSSLVLLAGITGTDTQYF,TGTTCCAGCAGCTTAGTGTTGCTAGCGGGGATAACTGGCACAGATACGCAGTATTTT,.,TRBJ2-3,TRBV7-9,TRBD2
CASSARQGWSEKLFF,TGTGCCAGCAGCGCCCGACAGGGGTGGAGTGAAAAACTGTTTTTT,.,TRBJ1-4,TRBV7-8,TRBD1
CASSPGQGAYGYTF,TGTGCCAGCTCCCCGGGACAGGGGGCCTATGGCTACACCTTC,once,TRBJ1-2,TRBV18,TRBD1
CASSPQGALNEKLFF,TGTGCCAGCTCGCCACAGGGGGCGCTTAATGAAAAACTGTTTTTT,.,TRBJ1-4,TRBV18,TRBD1
CASRVDRGGEKLFF,TGCGCCAGCAGAGTCGACAGGGGTGGTGAAAAACTGTTTTTT,.,TRBJ1-4,TRBV10-2,TRBD1
CASSQDPRETQYF,TGCGCCAGCAGCCAAGATCCCCGAGAGACCCAGTACTTC,.,TRBJ2-5,TRBV4-3,.
CASSFLDRTGELLF,TGTGCCAGCAGCTTCCTAGACAGGACCGGGGAGCTGCTTTTT,.,TRBJ2-2,TRBV7-2,.
CASRAIQGNEKLFF,TGTGCCAGCAGAGCAATCCAGGGGAACGAAAAACTGTTTTTT,.,TRBJ1-4,TRBV6-5,.